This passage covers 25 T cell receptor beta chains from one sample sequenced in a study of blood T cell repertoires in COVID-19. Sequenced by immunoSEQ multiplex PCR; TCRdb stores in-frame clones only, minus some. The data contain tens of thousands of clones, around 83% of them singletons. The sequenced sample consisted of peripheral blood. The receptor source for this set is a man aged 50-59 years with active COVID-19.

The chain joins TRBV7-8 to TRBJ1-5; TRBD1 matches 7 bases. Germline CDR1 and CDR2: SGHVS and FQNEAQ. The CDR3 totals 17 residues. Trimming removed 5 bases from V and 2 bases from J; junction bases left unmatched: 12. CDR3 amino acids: CASSHGTAFFGNQPQHF. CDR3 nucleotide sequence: TGTGCCAGCAGCCACGGGACAGCCTTTTTCGGCAATCAGCCCCAGCATTTT.

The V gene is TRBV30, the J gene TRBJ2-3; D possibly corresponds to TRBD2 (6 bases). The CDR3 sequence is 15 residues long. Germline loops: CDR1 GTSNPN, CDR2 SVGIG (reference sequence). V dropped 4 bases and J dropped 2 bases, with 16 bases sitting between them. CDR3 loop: CAWTTGGGDTDTQYF. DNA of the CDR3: TGTGCCTGGACGACCGGCGGAGGGGACACAGATACGCAGTATTTT.

The CDR3 reads CASSMAHGLAGTYEQYF. The CDR3 nucleotides are TGTGCCAGTAGTATGGCCCACGGACTAGCGGGGACCTACGAGCAGTACTTC. V usage is TRBV19 and J usage is TRBJ2-7; 12 nucleotides agree with TRBD2. CDR1 and CDR2 from the germline V gene are LNHDA and SQIVND (reference sequence). This CDR3 spans 17 amino acids. The J segment lost 2 bases and the V segment lost 3 bases, leaving 8 bases of the junction unmatched. Using reference TRBV19 and TRBJ2-7 for the parts outside the CDR3, the full variable domain is DGGITQSPKYLFRKEGQNVTLSCEQNLNHDAMYWYRQDPGQGLRLIYYSQIVNDFQKGDIAEGYSVSREKKESFPLTVTSAQKNPTAFYLCASSMAHGLAGTYEQYFGPGTRLTVT.

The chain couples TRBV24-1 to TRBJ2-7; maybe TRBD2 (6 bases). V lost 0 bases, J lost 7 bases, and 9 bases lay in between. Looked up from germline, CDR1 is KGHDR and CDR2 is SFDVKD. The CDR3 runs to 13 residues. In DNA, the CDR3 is TGTGCCACCAGTGATTTGCCAGGAGGGGAGCAGTACTTC. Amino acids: CATSDLPGGEQYF.

CDR3 DNA: TGTGCCAGCAGTCTGAACAGGGAATCGAGCTATGGCTACACCTTC. Translation gives CASSLNRESSYGYTF. The rearrangement joins TRBV7-8 to TRBJ1-2; possibly TRBD1 for D (6 bases). The CDR3 is made up of 15 amino acids. The germline V gene encodes CDR1 SGHVS and CDR2 FQNEAQ. V gave up 6 bases and J gave up 4 bases, with 18 bases separating them.

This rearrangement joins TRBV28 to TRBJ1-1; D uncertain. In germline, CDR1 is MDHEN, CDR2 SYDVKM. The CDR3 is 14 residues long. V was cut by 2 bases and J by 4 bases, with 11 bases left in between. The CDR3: CASSLKDLGTEAFF. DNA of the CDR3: TGTGCCAGCAGTTTAAAGGACTTGGGCACTGAAGCTTTCTTT.

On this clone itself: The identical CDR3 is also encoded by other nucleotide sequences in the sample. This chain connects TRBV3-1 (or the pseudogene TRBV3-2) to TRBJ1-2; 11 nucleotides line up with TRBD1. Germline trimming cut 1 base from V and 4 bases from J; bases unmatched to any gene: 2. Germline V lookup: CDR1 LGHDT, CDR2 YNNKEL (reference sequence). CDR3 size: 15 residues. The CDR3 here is CASSQGDRGTYGYTF. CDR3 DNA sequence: TGTGCCAGCAGCCAAGGGGACAGGGGGACCTATGGCTACACCTTC.

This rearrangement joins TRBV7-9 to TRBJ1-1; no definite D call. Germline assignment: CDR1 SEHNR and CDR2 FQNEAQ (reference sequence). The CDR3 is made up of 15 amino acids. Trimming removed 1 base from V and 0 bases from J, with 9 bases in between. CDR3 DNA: TGTGCCAGCAGCTTAGTCGGAGGGTTGAACACTGAAGCTTTCTTT. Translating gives CASSLVGGLNTEAFF.

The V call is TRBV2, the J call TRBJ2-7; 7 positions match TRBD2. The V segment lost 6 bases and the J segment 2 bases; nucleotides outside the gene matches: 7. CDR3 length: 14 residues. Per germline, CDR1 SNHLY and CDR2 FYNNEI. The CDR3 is CASRFSGPTYEQYF. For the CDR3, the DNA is TGTGCCAGCAGATTTAGCGGGCCAACCTACGAGCAGTACTTC.

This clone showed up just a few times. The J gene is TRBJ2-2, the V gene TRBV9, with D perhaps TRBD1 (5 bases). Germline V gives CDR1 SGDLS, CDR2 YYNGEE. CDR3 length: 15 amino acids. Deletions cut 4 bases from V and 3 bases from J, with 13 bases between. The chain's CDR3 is CASSLNQQDTGELFF. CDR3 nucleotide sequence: TGTGCCAGCAGCTTAAACCAACAGGACACCGGGGAGCTGTTTTTT. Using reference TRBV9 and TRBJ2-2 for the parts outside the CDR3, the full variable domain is DSGVTQTPKHLITATGQRVTLRCSPRSGDLSVYWYQQSLDQGLQFLIQYYNGEERAKGNILERFSAQQFPDLHSELNLSSLELGDSALYFCASSLNQQDTGELFFGEGSRLTVL.

The CDR3 sequence is CASSIGSGSGNEQFF. CDR3 nucleotide sequence: TGTGCCAGTAGTATAGGTAGCGGGAGTGGAAATGAGCAGTTCTTC. The rearrangement uses TRBV19 and TRBJ2-1; 9 bases align to TRBD2. Trimming took 1 base from V and 7 from J; bases not matched to a gene: 5. From germline, CDR1 is LNHDA and CDR2 SQIVND (reference sequence). The length of the CDR3 is 15 residues.

The CDR3 sequence is CASSGTGGRQPQHF. CDR3 nucleotide sequence: TGTGCCAGCAGCGGGACAGGGGGCCGTCAGCCCCAGCATTTT. V gene TRBV9 combines with J gene TRBJ1-5; 11 nucleotides match TRBD1. CDR3 length equals 14 residues. Germline loops: CDR1 SGDLS, CDR2 YYNGEE. The V and J ends lost 3 bases and 6 bases, in that order; junction bases with no gene match: 2. The whole variable domain, filled in from reference TRBV9 and TRBJ1-5, reads DSGVTQTPKHLITATGQRVTLRCSPRSGDLSVYWYQQSLDQGLQFLIQYYNGEERAKGNILERFSAQQFPDLHSELNLSSLELGDSALYFCASSGTGGRQPQHFGDGTRLSIL.

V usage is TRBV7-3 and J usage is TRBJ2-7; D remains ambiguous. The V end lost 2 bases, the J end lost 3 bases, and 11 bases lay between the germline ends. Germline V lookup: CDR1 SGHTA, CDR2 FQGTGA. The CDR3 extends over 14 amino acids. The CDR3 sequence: CASSLDGGNYEQYF. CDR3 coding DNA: TGTGCCAGCAGCTTAGACGGCGGCAACTACGAGCAGTACTTC.

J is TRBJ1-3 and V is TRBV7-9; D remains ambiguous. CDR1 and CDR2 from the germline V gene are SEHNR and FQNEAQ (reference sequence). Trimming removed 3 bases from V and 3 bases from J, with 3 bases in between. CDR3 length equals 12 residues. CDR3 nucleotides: TGTGCCAGCAGCTTCAATGGAAACACCATATATTTT. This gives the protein CASSFNGNTIYF.

In DNA, the CDR3 is TGTGCCAGCAGTTTATTGTCCGGGACCCAGTACTTC. Its protein is CASSLLSGTQYF. V and J are TRBV28 and TRBJ2-5; unclear D gene. Trimming left V 1 base short and J 7 bases short, with 7 bases between. Looked up from germline, CDR1 is MDHEN and CDR2 is SYDVKM. The CDR3 runs 12 residues.

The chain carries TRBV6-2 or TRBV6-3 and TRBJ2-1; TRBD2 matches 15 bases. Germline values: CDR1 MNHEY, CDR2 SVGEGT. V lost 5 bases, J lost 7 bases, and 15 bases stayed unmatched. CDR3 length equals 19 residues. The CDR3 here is CASSAGFPGLAGGMNEQFF. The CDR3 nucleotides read TGTGCCAGCAGTGCCGGTTTCCCGGGACTAGCGGGAGGAATGAATGAGCAGTTCTTC.

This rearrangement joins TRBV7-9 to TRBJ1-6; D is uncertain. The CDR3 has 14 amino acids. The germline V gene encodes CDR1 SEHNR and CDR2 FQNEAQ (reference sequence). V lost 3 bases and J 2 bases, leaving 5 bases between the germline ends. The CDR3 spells CASSFLTYNSPLHF. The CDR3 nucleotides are TGTGCCAGCAGCTTCCTTACCTATAATTCACCCCTCCACTTT.

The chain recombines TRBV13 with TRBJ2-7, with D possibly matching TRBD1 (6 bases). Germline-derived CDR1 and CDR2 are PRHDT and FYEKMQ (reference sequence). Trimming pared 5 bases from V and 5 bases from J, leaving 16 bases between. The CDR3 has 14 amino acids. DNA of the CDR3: TGTGCCAGCAGCCTACAGGGTGCTGGGAACGAGCAGTACTTC. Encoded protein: CASSLQGAGNEQYF.

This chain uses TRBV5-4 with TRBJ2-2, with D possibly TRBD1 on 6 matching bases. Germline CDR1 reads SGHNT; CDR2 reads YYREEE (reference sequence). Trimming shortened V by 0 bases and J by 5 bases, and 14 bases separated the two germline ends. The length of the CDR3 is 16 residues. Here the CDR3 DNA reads TGTGCCAGCAGCTTGGCCGGCAGGGGAAGGACCGGGGAGCTGTTTTTT. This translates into CASSLAGRGRTGELFF.

CDR3 amino acids: CASSQTGKGTQYF. CDR3 sequence (DNA): TGTGCCAGCAGCCAAACGGGGAAGGGTACGCAGTATTTT. V is TRBV14 and J is TRBJ2-3; D possibly corresponds to TRBD2 (5 bases). Trimming shortened V by 2 bases and J by 8 bases, and 11 bases separated the two germline ends. This CDR3 contains 13 residues. Germline V gives CDR1 SGHDN, CDR2 FVKESK.

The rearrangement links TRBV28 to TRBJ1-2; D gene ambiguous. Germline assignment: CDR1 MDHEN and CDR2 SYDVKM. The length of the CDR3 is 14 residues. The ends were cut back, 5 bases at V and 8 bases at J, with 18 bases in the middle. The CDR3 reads CASSLGVMWEGYTF. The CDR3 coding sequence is TGTGCCAGCAGTCTCGGGGTCATGTGGGAAGGCTACACCTTC.

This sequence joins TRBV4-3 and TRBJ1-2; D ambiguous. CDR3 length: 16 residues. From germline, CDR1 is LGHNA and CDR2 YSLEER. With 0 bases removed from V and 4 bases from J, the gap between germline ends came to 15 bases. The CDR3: CASSQDRRERVYGYTF. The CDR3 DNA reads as TGCGCCAGCAGCCAAGATCGGAGGGAGAGGGTCTATGGCTACACCTTC.

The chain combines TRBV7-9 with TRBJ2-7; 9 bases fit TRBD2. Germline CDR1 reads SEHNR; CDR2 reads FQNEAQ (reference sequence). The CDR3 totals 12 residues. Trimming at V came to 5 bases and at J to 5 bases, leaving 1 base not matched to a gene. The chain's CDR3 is CASSRLADEQYF. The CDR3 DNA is TGTGCCAGCAGCAGACTAGCGGACGAGCAGTACTTC.

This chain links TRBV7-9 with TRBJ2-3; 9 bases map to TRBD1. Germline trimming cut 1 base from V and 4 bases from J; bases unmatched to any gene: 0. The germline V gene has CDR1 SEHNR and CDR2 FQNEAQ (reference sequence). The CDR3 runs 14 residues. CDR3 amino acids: CASSLGQGADTQYF. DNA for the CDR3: TGTGCCAGCAGCTTAGGACAGGGGGCAGATACGCAGTATTTT.

Written as DNA, the CDR3 is TGCGCCAGCAGCTTGGTGGCGGGCACCGGGGAGCTGTTTTTT. This encodes CASSLVAGTGELFF. The V gene is TRBV5-1, the J gene TRBJ2-2; D possibly corresponds to TRBD2 (5 bases). The CDR3 runs to 14 residues. The V gene lost 0 bases and the J gene lost 4 bases, with 7 bases spanning the gap. CDR1 and CDR2 from the germline V gene are SGHRS and YFSETQ.